One sample yielded the 5 T cell receptor beta chains listed below, sequenced in a study of low-dose radiotherapy and immunotherapy resistance in tumors. The sample's time point: before trial treatment. Primers targeting TRAV and TRBV primed first-strand cDNA, covering alpha and beta chains. TCRs underwent 15 to 25 PCR cycles of amplification with a constant-region primer and V-primer adapter. In TCRdb, the reads were re-called with MiXCR into one record per CDR3 protein. The sample has around 90,000 distinct CDR3 sequences; 15% to 20% are singletons. Sequenced here: PBMCs, sampled before treatment. These receptors originate from a male donor with prostate cancer.

This clonotype was observed many times. The J gene is TRBJ1-6, the V gene TRBV5-4; tentatively, D is TRBD1 (6 bases). The CDR3 is 15 amino acids. CDR1 is SGHNT and CDR2 is YYREEE in the germline V gene (reference sequence). Trimming removed 0 bases at V and 7 bases at J, with 11 bases between. CDR3 loop: CASSLATGENSPLHF. The CDR3 region has the DNA TGTGCCAGCAGCTTGGCGACAGGTGAAAATTCACCCCTCCACTTT.

This clonotype was counted at least ten times. The CDR3 nucleotides read TGTGCCAGCAGCTTAGCGAGCGGTAGTGAAAAACTGTTTTTT. Translated, it gives CASSLASGSEKLFF. The chain employs TRBV7-9 and TRBJ1-4; D not resolved. In germline, CDR1 is SEHNR, CDR2 FQNEAQ (reference sequence). V was trimmed by 0 bases and J by 7 bases, leaving 9 bases between them. This CDR3 has 14 residues.

This clonotype was seen at least ten times. The chain joins TRBV9 to TRBJ1-5; tentatively, D is TRBD1 (6 bases). Germline CDR1 SGDLS, CDR2 YYNGEE. This CDR3 is built from 14 residues. V dropped 0 bases and J dropped 7 bases, with 11 bases sitting between them. The CDR3 DNA follows: TGTGCCAGCAGCGTAGGGACAGTAGGACAGCCCCAGCATTTT. It specifies CASSVGTVGQPQHF.

This clonotype appeared many times. The chain couples TRBV12-3 or TRBV12-4 to TRBJ1-5, with 7 bases lining up with TRBD1. V shed 3 bases, J shed 4 bases, and the junction held 3 bases outside the gene matches. The CDR3 is 14 residues long. CDR3 amino acids: CASSFQDRNQPQHF. The DNA for the CDR3 is TGTGCCAGCAGTTTCCAGGACAGGAATCAGCCCCAGCATTTT.

For this clonotype: A far bigger clonotype differs at one base, so this is likely a read error. The chain carries TRBV10-1 and TRBJ2-7; D unclear. Trimming stripped 0 bases from V and 7 bases from J, with 10 bases between. The CDR3 covers 13 residues. In germline, CDR1 is WNHNN, CDR2 SYGVQD (reference sequence). Written as DNA, the CDR3 is TGCGCCAGCAGTGAGTCGGGTTACAATGAGCAGTACTTC. This gives the protein CASSESGYNEQYF.